The 5 T cell receptor beta chains in this list originate from one sample, sequenced in a study of shared clonotypes between healthy human individuals. This table comes from immunoSEQ multiplex PCR, and its TCRdb copy is limited to in-frame clones, with some not included. This table has under 2.5 million clones, less than 95% appearing once. Sequencing used naive CD4+ T cells from PBMCs. Noted subset: CD45RA+ positively selected. These receptors came from a man aged 18-30 years in good health. Some clones in this sample may be carry-over from other donors' samples.

The chain's CDR3 is CASSPRTSGSNEQFF. In DNA form, the CDR3 reads TGTGCCAGCAGCCCAAGGACTAGCGGGAGTAATGAGCAGTTCTTC. V usage is TRBV7-9 and J usage is TRBJ2-1; TRBD2 matches 13 bases. Germline V gene sequence: CDR1 SEHNR, CDR2 FQNEAQ (reference sequence). V shed 5 bases and J 7 bases; nucleotides not matched to a gene: 5. The CDR3 runs to 15 residues.

This chain connects TRBV6-1 to TRBJ2-6; no definite D call. Germline assignment: CDR1 MNHNS and CDR2 SASEGT. CDR3 size: 13 residues. The V end lost 8 bases, the J end lost 1 base, and 6 bases lay between the germline ends. CDR3 nucleotide sequence: TGTGCCAGCGGAGAGTCTGGGGCCAACGTCCTGACTTTC. This translates into CASGESGANVLTF.

The CDR3: CASSLLVTSGIISQETQYF. In DNA form, the CDR3 reads TGTGCCAGCAGCTTACTGGTGACTAGCGGCATTATTTCCCAAGAGACCCAGTACTTC. V gene TRBV7-8 combines with J gene TRBJ2-5; the match to TRBD2 covers 9 bases. Germline-derived CDR1 and CDR2 are SGHVS and FQNEAQ. This CDR3 is 19 amino acids long. Trimming at V came to 2 bases and at J to 1 base, leaving 14 bases not matched to a gene.

The rearrangement links TRBV4-1 to TRBJ1-1; D remains unclear. V was shortened by 2 bases and J by 5 bases, with 15 bases between the two germline ends. Germline-derived CDR1 and CDR2 are MGHRA and YSYEKL. This CDR3 has 15 residues. For the CDR3, the DNA is TGCGCCAGCAGCCAACCGTCAGCAGTTTGGACTGAAGCTTTCTTT. Amino acid sequence: CASSQPSAVWTEAFF.

This clone was picked up one time. The V and J genes are TRBV5-4 and TRBJ2-5, with 8 bases that match TRBD1. The CDR3 runs 16 residues. The V and J ends lost 4 bases and 4 bases, in that order; junction bases with no gene match: 12. Per germline, CDR1 SGHNT and CDR2 YYREEE (reference sequence). DNA for the CDR3: TGTGCCAGCAGCCCCGGACAGGGAGGTTTGGGAGAGACCCAGTACTTC. Its protein is CASSPGQGGLGETQYF.